One sample yielded the 2 T cell receptor beta chains listed below, sequenced in a study of shared clonotypes between healthy human individuals. This table comes from immunoSEQ multiplex PCR, and its TCRdb copy is limited to in-frame clones, with some not included. The repertoire holds about a million clones, about 77% seen once, with approximately 1.5% in the top ten. The sample comprised memory CD4+ T cells sorted from blood. The subset here: CD45RA-negative fraction. The source of these receptors is a man aged 18 to 35 in good health.

J is TRBJ1-2 and V is TRBV15; tentative D call: TRBD1 (5 bases). The germline gives CDR1 LNHNV, CDR2 YYDKDF (reference sequence). The CDR3 is 17 residues long. V dropped 5 bases and J dropped 3 bases, with 22 bases sitting between them. The CDR3 DNA reads TGTGCCACCAGCGGACATTTTCGGGGGGTTCCTTACTATGGCTACACCTTC. It yields the protein CATSGHFRGVPYYGYTF.

This clone was counted only a few times. The chain employs TRBV27 and TRBJ1-2; D ambiguous. V was cut by 8 bases and J by 0 bases, with 16 bases left in between. Germline CDR1 and CDR2: MNHEY and SMNVEV (reference sequence). CDR3 size: 15 residues. The CDR3 nucleotides read TGTGCCAGCGCCTCCCGAGACTTCTCTAACTATGGCTACACCTTC. Translating it yields CASASRDFSNYGYTF.